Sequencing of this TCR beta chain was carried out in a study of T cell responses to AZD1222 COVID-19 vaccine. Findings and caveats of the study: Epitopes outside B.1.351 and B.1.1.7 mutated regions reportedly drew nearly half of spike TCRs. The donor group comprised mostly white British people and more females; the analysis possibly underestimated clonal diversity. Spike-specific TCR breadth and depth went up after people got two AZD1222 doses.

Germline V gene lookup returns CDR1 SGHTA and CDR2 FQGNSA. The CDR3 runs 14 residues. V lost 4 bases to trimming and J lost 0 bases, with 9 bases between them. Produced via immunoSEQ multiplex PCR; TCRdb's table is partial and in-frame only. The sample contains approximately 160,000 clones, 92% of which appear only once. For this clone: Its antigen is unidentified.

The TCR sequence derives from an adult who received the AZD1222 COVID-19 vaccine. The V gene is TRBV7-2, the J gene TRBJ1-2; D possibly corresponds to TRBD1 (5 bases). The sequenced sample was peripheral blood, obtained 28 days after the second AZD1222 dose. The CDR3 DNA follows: TGTGCCAGCAGCTACTGGGGGACTAACTATGGCTACACCTTC. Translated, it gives CASSYWGTNYGYTF.